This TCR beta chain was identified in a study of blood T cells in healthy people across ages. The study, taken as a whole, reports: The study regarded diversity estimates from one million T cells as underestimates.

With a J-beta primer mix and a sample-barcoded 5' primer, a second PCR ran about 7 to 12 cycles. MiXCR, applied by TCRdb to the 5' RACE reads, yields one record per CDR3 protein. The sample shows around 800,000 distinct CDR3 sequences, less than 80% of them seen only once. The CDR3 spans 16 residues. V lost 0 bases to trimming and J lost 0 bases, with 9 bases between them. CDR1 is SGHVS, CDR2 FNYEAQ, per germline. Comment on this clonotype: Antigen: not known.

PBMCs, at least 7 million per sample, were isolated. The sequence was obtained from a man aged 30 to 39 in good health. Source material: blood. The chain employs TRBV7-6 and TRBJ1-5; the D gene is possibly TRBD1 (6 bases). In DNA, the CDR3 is TGTGCCAGCAGCTTAGCGATAGGGGGTAGCAATCAGCCCCAGCATTTT. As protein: CASSLAIGGSNQPQHF.